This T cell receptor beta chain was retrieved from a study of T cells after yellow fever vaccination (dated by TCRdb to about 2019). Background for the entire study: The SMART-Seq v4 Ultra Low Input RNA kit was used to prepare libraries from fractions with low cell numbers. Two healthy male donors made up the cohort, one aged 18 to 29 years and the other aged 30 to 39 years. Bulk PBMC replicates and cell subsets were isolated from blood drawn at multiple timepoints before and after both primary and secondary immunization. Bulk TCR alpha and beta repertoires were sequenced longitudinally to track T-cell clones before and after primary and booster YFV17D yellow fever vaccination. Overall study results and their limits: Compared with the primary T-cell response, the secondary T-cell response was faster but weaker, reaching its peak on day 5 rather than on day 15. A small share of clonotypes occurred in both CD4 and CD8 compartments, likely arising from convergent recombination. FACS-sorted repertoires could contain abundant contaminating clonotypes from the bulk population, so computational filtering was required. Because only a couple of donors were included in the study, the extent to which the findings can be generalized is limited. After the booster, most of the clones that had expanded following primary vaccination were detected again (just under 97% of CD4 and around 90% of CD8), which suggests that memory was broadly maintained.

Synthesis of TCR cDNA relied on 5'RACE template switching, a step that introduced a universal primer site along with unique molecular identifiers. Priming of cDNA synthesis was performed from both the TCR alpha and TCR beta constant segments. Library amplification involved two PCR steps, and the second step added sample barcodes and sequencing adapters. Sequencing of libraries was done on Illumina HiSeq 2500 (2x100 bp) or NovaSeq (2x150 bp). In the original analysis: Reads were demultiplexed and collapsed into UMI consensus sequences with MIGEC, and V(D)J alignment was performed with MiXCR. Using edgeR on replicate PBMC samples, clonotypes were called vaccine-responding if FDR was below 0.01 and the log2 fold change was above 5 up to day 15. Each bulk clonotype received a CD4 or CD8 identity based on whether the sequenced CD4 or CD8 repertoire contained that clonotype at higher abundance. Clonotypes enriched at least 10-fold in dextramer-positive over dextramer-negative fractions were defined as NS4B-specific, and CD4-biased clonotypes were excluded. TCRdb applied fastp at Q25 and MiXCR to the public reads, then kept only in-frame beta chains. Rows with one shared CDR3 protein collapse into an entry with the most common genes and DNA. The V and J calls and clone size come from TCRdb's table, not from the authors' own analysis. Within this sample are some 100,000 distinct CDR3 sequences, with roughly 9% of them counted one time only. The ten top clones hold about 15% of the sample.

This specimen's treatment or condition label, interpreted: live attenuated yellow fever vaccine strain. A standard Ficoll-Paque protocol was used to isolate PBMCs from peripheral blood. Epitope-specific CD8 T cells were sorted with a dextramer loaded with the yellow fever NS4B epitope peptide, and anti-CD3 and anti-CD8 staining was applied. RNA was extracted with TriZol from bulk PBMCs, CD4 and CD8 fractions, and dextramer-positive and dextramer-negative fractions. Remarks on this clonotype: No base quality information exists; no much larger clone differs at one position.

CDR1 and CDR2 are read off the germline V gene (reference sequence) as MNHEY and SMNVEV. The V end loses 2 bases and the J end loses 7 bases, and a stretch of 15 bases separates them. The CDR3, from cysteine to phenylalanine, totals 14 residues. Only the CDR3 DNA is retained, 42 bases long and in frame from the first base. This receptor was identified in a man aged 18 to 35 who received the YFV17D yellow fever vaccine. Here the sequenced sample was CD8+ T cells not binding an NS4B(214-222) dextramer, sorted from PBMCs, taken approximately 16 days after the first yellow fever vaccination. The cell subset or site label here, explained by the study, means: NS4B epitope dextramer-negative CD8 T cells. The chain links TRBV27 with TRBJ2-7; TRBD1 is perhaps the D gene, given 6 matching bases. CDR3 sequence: CASSLIRGAHEQYF. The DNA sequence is TGTGCCAGCAGTTTAATCAGGGGAGCTCATGAGCAGTACTTC.